Below are 5 T cell receptor beta chains sequenced from a single sample in a study of blood T cell repertoires in COVID-19. TCRdb's copy holds only in-frame clones and misses some; the assay was immunoSEQ multiplex PCR. The table records about 260,000 clones, around 88% of them present only once. The specimen sequenced was PBMCs or T cells enriched from blood (not recorded which). The receptors derive from a woman in her thirties or forties with acute COVID-19.

V gene TRBV4-1 combines with J gene TRBJ2-1; TRBD2 matches at 11 bases. Trimming took 1 base from V and 5 from J; bases not matched to a gene: 4. CDR1 and CDR2 from the germline V gene are MGHRA and YSYEKL. This CDR3 spans 16 amino acids. The CDR3 coding sequence is TGCGCCAGCAGCCAAGGTAGCGGGGGGGTCAACAATGAGCAGTTCTTC. Protein product: CASSQGSGGVNNEQFF.

V is TRBV28 and J is TRBJ1-3; maybe TRBD1 (5 bases). V lost 3 bases to trimming and J lost 2 bases, with 11 bases between them. The CDR3 runs 15 residues. Germline CDR1 and CDR2: MDHEN and SYDVKM. CDR3 bases: TGTGCCAGCAGTTTGGACACTCACGCTGGAAACACCATATATTTT. As protein: CASSLDTHAGNTIYF.

This chain connects TRBV4-1 to TRBJ1-6; D ambiguous. This CDR3 has 14 amino acids. Germline V gene data show CDR1 as MGHRA and CDR2 as YSYEKL. The V end was cut by 1 base, the J end by 6 bases, with 7 bases between. The CDR3 DNA reads as TGCGCCAGCAGCCAAGTGTCAGTTAATTCACCCCTCCACTTT. The encoded protein is CASSQVSVNSPLHF.

The chain recombines TRBV5-1 with TRBJ1-2; 8 nucleotides match TRBD1. Unmatched junction bases numbered 4, after V lost 4 bases and J lost 8 bases. This CDR3 is built from 12 residues. Per germline, CDR1 SGHRS and CDR2 YFSETQ. CDR3 region: CASSPDRGGYTF. The CDR3 nucleotides are TGCGCCAGCAGCCCCGACAGGGGCGGCTACACCTTC.

This chain uses TRBV4-2 with TRBJ1-4; tentative D call: TRBD1 (5 bases). From germline, CDR1 is LGHNA and CDR2 YNFKEQ. Trimming took off 0 bases at V and 8 bases at J, with 13 bases between the two ends. The CDR3 length is 15 residues. This CDR3 reads CASSQEGGLGEKLFF. Here the CDR3 DNA reads TGTGCCAGCAGCCAAGAGGGGGGACTAGGCGAAAAACTGTTTTTT.